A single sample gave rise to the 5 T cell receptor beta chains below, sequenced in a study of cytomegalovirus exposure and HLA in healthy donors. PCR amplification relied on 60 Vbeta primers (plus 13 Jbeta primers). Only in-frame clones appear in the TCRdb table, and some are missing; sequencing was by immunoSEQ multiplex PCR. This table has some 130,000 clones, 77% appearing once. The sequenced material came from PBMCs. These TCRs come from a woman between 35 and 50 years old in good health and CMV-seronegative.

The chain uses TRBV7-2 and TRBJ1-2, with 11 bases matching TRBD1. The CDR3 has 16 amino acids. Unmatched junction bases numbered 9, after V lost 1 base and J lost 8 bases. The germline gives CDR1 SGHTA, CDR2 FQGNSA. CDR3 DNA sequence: TGTGCCAGCAGCTTAGTTGGACAGGGGGCTGGGGAAGGCTACACCTTC. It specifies CASSLVGQGAGEGYTF. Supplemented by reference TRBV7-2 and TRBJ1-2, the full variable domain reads GAGVSQSPSNKVTEKGKDVELRCDPISGHTALYWYRQSLGQGLEFLIYFQGNSAPDKSGLPSDRFSAERTGGSVSTLTIQRTQQEDSAVYLCASSLVGQGAGEGYTFGSGTRLTVV.

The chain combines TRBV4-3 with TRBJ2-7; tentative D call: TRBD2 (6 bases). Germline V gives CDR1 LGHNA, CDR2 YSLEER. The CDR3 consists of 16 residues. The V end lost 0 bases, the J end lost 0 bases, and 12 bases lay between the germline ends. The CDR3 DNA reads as TGCGCCAGCAGCCAAGAGCCCAGCGGGTTCTCCTACGAGCAGTACTTC. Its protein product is CASSQEPSGFSYEQYF.

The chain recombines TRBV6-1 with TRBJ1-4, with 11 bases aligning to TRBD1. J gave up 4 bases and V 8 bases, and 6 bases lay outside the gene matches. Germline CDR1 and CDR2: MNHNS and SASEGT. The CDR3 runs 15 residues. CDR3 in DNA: TGTGCCAGCCAGGACAGGGGGCGCGGTAATGAAAAACTGTTTTTT. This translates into CASQDRGRGNEKLFF.

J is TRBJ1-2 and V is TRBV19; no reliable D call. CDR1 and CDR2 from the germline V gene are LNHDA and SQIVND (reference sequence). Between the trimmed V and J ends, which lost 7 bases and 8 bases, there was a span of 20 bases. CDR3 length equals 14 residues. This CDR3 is CASTPGRNRGGYTF. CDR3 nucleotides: TGTGCCAGTACCCCGGGAAGAAACCGCGGCGGCTACACCTTC.

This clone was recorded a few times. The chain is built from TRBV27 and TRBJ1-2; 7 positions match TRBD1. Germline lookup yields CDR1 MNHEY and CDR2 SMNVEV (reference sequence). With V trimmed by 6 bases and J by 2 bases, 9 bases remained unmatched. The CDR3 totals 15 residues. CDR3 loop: CASSYGTERNYGYTF. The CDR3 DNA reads TGTGCCAGCAGCTATGGGACAGAAAGAAACTATGGCTACACCTTC.